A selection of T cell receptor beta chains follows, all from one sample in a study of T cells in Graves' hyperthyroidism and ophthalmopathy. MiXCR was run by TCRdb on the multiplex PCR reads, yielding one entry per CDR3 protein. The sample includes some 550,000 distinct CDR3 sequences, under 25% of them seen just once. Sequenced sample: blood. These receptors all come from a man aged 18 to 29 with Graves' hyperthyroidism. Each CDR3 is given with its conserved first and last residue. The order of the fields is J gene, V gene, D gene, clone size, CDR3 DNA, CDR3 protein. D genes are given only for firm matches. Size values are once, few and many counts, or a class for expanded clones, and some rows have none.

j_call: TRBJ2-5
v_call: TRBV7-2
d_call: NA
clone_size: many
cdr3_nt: TGTGCCAGCAGCCCGGCGAGACCCCTGCGGGGAGAGACCCAGTACTTC
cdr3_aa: CASSPARPLRGETQYF

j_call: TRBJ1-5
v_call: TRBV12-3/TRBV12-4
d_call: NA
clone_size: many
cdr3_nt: TGTGCCAGCAGTTTAAGGCAGAATCAGCCCCAGCATTTT
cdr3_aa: CASSLRQNQPQHF

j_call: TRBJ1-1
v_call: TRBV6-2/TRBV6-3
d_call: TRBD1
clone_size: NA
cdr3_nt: TGTGCCAGCAGTTATCCGGGACAGGGGGGGCCTGAAGCTTTCTTT
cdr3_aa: CASSYPGQGGPEAFF

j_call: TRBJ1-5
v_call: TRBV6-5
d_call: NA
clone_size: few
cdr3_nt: TGTGCCAGCAGTTTTTCCGGGAGAGTAGGACAGCCCCAGCATTTT
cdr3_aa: CASSFSGRVGQPQHF

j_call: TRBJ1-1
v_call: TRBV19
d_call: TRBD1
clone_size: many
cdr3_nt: TGTGCCAGACTCGGGACAGGGGGTGAGGAGGACACTGAAGCTTTCTTT
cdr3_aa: CARLGTGGEEDTEAFF

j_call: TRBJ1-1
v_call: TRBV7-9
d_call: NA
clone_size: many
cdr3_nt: TGTGCCAGCAGCTTAGCTCCAAACGTAGAAGCTTTCTTT
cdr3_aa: CASSLAPNVEAFF

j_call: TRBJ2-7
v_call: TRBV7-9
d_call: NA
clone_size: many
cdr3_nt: TGTGCCAGCAGCCCCGAAATCTTC
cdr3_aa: CASSPEIF

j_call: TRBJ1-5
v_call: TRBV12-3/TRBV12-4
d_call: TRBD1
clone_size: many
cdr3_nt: TGTGCCAGCAGTCCCCAGGGACAGGGCAATCAGCCCCAGCATTTT
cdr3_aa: CASSPQGQGNQPQHF

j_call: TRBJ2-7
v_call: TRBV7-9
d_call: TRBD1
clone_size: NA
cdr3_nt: TGTGCCAGCAGCACCCCCCTCACAGGGGCCGAGCAGTACTTC
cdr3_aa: CASSTPLTGAEQYF

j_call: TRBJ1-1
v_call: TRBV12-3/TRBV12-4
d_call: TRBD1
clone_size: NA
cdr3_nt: TGTGCCAGCAGACCGAGGGGACAGGGTTTGACTGAAGCTTTCTTT
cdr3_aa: CASRPRGQGLTEAFF

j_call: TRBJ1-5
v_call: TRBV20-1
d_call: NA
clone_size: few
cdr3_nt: TGCAGTGCGGGCCCTGGGGTGGGCAATCAGCCCCAGCATTTT
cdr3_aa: CSAGPGVGNQPQHF

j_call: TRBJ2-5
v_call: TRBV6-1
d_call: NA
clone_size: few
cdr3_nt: TGTGCCAGCAGCGAGACTTTGCCCCCAGAGACCCAGTACTTC
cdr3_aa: CASSETLPPETQYF

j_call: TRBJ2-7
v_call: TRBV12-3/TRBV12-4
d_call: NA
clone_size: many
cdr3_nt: TGTGCCAGCAGTTTAGGGTCAGGGTTCTCCTACGAGCAGTACTTC
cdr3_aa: CASSLGSGFSYEQYF

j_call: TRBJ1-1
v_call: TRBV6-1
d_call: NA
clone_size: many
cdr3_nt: TGTGCCAGCAGAGCCCCCCAGGGAAGCACTGAAGCTTTCTTT
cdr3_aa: CASRAPQGSTEAFF

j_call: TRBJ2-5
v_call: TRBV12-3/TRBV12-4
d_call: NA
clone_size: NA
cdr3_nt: TGTGCCAGCAGTGCCAGACGGACCAAAGAGACCCAGTACTTC
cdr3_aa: CASSARRTKETQYF

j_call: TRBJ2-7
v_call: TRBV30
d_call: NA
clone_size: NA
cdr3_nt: TGTGCCTGGATCCGGGACACAGGCGAGCAGTACTTC
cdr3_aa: CAWIRDTGEQYF

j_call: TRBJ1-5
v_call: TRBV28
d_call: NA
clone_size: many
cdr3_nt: TGTGCCAGCAGTTTATCCAGGGCAGGGTCACGGCAGCCCCAGCATTTT
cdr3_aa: CASSLSRAGSRQPQHF

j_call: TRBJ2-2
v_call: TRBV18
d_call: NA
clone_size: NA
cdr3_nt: TGTGCCAGCTCACCAGCTCGTGGGACCGGGGAGCTGTTTTTT
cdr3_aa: CASSPARGTGELFF

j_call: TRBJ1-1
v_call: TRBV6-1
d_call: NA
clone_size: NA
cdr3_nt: TGTGCCAGCAGCCTTAGAGAGGGGTCCACTGAAGCTTTCTTT
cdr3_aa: CASSLREGSTEAFF

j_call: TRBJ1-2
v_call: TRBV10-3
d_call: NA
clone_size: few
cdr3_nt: TGTGCCTCAACCAGGCCGCTGGGATTGGGTAACTATGGCTACACCTTC
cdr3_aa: CASTRPLGLGNYGYTF

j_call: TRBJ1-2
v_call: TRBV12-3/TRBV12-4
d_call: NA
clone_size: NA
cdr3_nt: TGTGCCAGCAGTTTAGCCCCTTTTGGAGAACCCTATGGCTACACCTTC
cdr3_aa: CASSLAPFGEPYGYTF

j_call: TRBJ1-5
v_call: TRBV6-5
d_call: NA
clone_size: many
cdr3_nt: TGTGCCAGCAGTTCCGGGGGGTGGGGGATCTCTCAGCCCCAGCATTTT
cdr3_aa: CASSSGGWGISQPQHF

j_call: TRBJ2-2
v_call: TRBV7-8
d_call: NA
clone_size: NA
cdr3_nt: TGTGCCAGCAGCTTACAAACGGGCCGCGGCGGGGAGCTGTTTTTT
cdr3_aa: CASSLQTGRGGELFF

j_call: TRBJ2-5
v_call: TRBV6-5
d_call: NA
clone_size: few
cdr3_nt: TGTGCCAGCAGTTACGATATTTCTCAAGAGACCCAGTACTTC
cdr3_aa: CASSYDISQETQYF

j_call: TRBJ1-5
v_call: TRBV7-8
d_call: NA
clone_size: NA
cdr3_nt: TGTGCCAGCGGCTTAGCGACTGGGATTAGCAATCAGCCCCAGCATTTT
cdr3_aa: CASGLATGISNQPQHF

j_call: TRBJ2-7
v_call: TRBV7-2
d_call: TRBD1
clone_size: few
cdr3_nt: TGTGCCAGCAGCTGGTCAGGGGGCCCCTACGAGCAGTACTTC
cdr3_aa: CASSWSGGPYEQYF

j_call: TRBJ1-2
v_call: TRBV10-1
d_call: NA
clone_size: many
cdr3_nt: TGCGCCAGCAGAGGGGGGAATGGCTACACCTTC
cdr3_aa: CASRGGNGYTF

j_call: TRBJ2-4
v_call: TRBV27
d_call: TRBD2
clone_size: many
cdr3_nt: TGTGCCAGCAGTCCCGGTGGGAGGGGATTAGCCAAAAACATTCAGTACTTC
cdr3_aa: CASSPGGRGLAKNIQYF

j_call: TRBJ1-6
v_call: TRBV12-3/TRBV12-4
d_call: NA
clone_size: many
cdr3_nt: TGTGCCAGCAGTTTAGCGCGTCGTACACCCCTCCACTTT
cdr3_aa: CASSLARRTPLHF

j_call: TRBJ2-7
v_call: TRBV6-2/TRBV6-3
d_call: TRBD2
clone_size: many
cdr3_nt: TGTGCCAGCAGTTACCGGTCTAGCGGCTACGAGCAGTACTTC
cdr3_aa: CASSYRSSGYEQYF

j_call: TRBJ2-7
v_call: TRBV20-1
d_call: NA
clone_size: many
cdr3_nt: TGCAGTGCTAGAGACCCGCTAAACAAGGGATACGAGCAGTACTTC
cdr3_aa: CSARDPLNKGYEQYF

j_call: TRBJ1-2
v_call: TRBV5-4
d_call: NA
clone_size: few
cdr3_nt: TGTGCCAGCAGCTTGTTTATTGGGGGATCTGGCTACACCTTC
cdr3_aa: CASSLFIGGSGYTF

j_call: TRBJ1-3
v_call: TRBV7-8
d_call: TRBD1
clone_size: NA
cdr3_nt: TGTGCCAGCAGCCTTGACAGGGTGGCATACACCATATATTTT
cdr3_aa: CASSLDRVAYTIYF

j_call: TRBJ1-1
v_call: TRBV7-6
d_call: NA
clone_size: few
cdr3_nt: TGTGCCAGCAGCTTATATCCCTCGGGGAGGGTGAACACTGAAGCTTTCTTT
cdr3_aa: CASSLYPSGRVNTEAFF

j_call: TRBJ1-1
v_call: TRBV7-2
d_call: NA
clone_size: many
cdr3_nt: TGTGCCAGCAGCTTAGTAACAATTGAGGACACTGAAGCTTTCTTT
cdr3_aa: CASSLVTIEDTEAFF

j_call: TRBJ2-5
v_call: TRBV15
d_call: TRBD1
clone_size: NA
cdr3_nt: TGTGCCACCAGCAGGGCGGGGACAGGGGCTGGAGAGACCCAGTACTTC
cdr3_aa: CATSRAGTGAGETQYF